Presented here are 12 T cell receptor beta chains from one specimen sequenced in a study of T cells expressing NK-cell markers. TCRdb re-called the 5' RACE reads and gives one entry per CDR3 protein, without DNA. The table counts a few hundred thousand distinct CDR3 sequences; roughly 5.5% lies in the top ten. What was sequenced was blood T cells: a sorted CD56 or NKG2C T cell subset, CD4+ or CD8+ T cells, or bulk PBMC T cells (not recorded which). These receptors came from a man aged 18-69 years in good health.

The chain has TRBV28 and TRBJ1-2; TCRdb's D call, TRBD1, is unchecked because there is no DNA. Germline loops: CDR1 MDHEN, CDR2 SYDVKM. The length of the CDR3 is 17 residues. This CDR3 reads CASSLGQGAFRVGGYTF.

J is TRBJ1-5 and V is TRBV3-1; TCRdb names TRBD1, which stays unverified in the absence of DNA. The CDR3 is made up of 14 amino acids. Germline CDR1 reads LGHDT; CDR2 reads YNNKEL (reference sequence). The CDR3 is CASSPRGWGQPQHF.

This rearrangement joins TRBV27 to TRBJ1-6. This CDR3 comprises 17 residues. CDR1 and CDR2 (germline): MNHEY, SMNVEV (reference sequence). CDR3 loop: CASRPERGGYYNSPLHF.

The rearrangement uses TRBV20-1 and TRBJ1-1. CDR3 length: 14 residues. CDR1 DFQATT and CDR2 SNEGSKA come from the germline V gene (reference sequence). This CDR3 is CSARGTVPGTEAFF.

The chain has TRBV12-3 or TRBV12-4 and TRBJ1-6. CDR3 size: 12 residues. The CDR3 sequence: CASTTLNSPLHF.

This chain links TRBV28 with TRBJ2-6; the D call of TRBD1 rests on TCRdb alone, since no DNA is present to check it. Germline loops: CDR1 MDHEN, CDR2 SYDVKM. The CDR3 is 19 residues long. This CDR3 is CASSTGRARKGSGANVLTF.

This sequence joins TRBV12-3 or TRBV12-4 and TRBJ1-6; TCRdb reports TRBD1, a call that lacks DNA to check it against. The CDR3 is 15 residues long. The CDR3 sequence is CASSVGQGRSSPLHF.

The chain carries TRBV2 and TRBJ2-4; TCRdb indicates TRBD1, and absent DNA this call remains unverified. Germline V gene lookup returns CDR1 SNHLY and CDR2 FYNNEI. This CDR3 has 16 amino acids. The CDR3 is CASSEAPGQGTDIQYF.

V and J are TRBV20-1 and TRBJ2-2; TCRdb names TRBD1, which stays unverified in the absence of DNA. Germline V CDR1 and CDR2: DFQATT, SNEGSKA (reference sequence). The CDR3 runs 16 residues. This CDR3 is CSARRLGGTNTGELFF.

V usage is TRBV20-1 and J usage is TRBJ2-3; TCRdb calls TRBD1, which cannot be checked without DNA. The length of the CDR3 is 15 residues. Germline V gives CDR1 DFQATT, CDR2 SNEGSKA (reference sequence). The CDR3 spells CSAEIGGRPTDTQYF.

This chain uses TRBV13 with TRBJ2-3; TCRdb outputs TRBD2, but without DNA this stays unchecked. The CDR3 spans 16 residues. Per germline, CDR1 PRHDT and CDR2 FYEKMQ (reference sequence). The CDR3 loop is CASSFLSQRGGNTQYF.

This chain joins TRBV2 and TRBJ1-5. The CDR3 totals 15 residues. Germline V CDR1 and CDR2: SNHLY, FYNNEI. CDR3 loop: CASSEWAGRAQPQHF.